This TCR beta chain was found in a study of T cell clones after liver transplantation (dated by TCRdb to about 2019). Notes on the research overall: The samples were obtained from ITN030ST, a randomized trial that attempted immunosuppression withdrawal within 2 years after liver transplantation. Donor-reactive T cell clones were identified by TCRbeta sequencing following a pre-transplant mixed lymphocyte reaction and were subsequently tracked in post-transplant blood. As an antigen-independent comparator for the donor-reactive sequences, third party-reactive TCRbeta sequences from pre-transplant MLRs were identified as well. Of the eight recipients, a few were HCV-positive, while the remaining recipients had been transplanted for non-autoimmune, non-viral indications. The subjects received no induction therapy and were kept on standard immunosuppression until randomization at 12-24 months post-transplant. To count as tolerant, a recipient had to stay completely off immunosuppression for at least one year without liver enzymes climbing beyond twice the upper limit of normal. Blood samples were collected pre-transplant, pre-randomization before withdrawal, and post-randomization after either complete withdrawal or failed withdrawal. The study cohort included 8 liver transplant recipients, of whom 3 were classified as tolerant and 5 as non-tolerant. Study-level results and caveats: Once repertoire turnover was taken into account, donor-reactive detection showed a significant reduction for CD4 in 7 of 8 subjects and for CD8 in 8 of 8. Without allograft tissue specimens, donor-reactive T cells may have migrated into the graft rather than being deleted. Circulating donor-reactive CD4 TCRbeta sequences fell significantly post-transplant in most of the 8 subjects, irrespective of tolerance or HCV status. A greater decline was seen for donor-reactive sequences than for third party-reactive sequences, suggesting partial antigen-specific deletion unrelated to withdrawal success. In a couple of subjects, low numbers of available donor cells limited the measurable donor-reactive repertoire. Because of small, heterogeneous patient numbers and non-standardized post-transplant time points, the conclusions were only preliminary.

Unstimulated PBMCs, after thawing, were stained for CD3, CD4 and CD8 and then FACS-sorted into CD3+CD4+ and CD3+CD8+ populations. All 8 studied subjects were randomized to immunosuppression withdrawal. Genomic DNA was isolated with the Qiagen DNeasy Blood and Tissue Kit. This clone was detected only once. Its antigen target is currently unknown. No much larger clone exists at a distance of one base, and base qualities are not known. Using immunoSEQ, frozen genomic DNA was subjected to high-throughput TCRbeta CDR3 sequencing, a process that included PCR amplification, mapping, bias correction and internal controls. The source study handled its data this way. Productive rearrangements were retained, and unique TCRbeta sequences were defined by the CDR3 nucleotide sequence together with the V and J gene. For classification of a sequence as donor-reactive, at least 5-fold expansion in CFSE-low cells relative to unstimulated pre-transplant cells and a frequency of at least 0.01% were required. Minimum frequency thresholds were set for each subject on the basis of the unstimulated sample with the lowest template count, so that a detection power of at least 90% was ensured. Jensen-Shannon divergence between the top 1000 TCRbeta sequences after and before transplant was used to measure repertoire turnover. Two-sided Fisher's exact tests were used to test for changes in the detection of donor-reactive sequences. TCRdb provides this immuneACCESS table in a form limited to in-frame rearrangements. Some clones are lacking; in checked studies, under half of them reflect an unresolved V gene, and why the rest are absent is not known. The DNA was the basis for D and trimming; V, J and clone size are from that table. The sample table lists tens of thousands of clones, roughly four fifths of them with a count of one. About 0.52% of the sample rests with the top ten.

V ends up 8 bases short and J 0 bases short, with an unmatched junction base count of 3. The CDR3, from cysteine to phenylalanine, totals 13 residues. This entry keeps only the CDR3 DNA: 39 bases, framed from base 1. CDR1 and CDR2 are drawn from the germline V gene: SQVTM, ANQGSEA. The sequences come from CD4+ T cells from blood, collected approximately 3.5 years after liver transplant. The chain is made from TRBV29-1 and TRBJ2-3, with TRBD2 identical over 9 junction bases. The source of this sequence is a human patient who received a liver transplant. Where a transplant has occurred, the graft donor may have supplied some of the T cells. The CDR3 is CSTTSGSTDTQYF. The nucleotides are TGCAGCACCACTAGCGGGAGCACAGATACGCAGTATTTT.